Sequencing of this T cell receptor beta chain was carried out in a study of cytomegalovirus exposure and HLA in healthy donors. Study findings and constraints: Near-uniform donor sequencing depth was presumed by presence/absence analyses. Sequencing had likely introduced a cluster of highly shared sequence variants as an artifact.

PCR primers comprised 60 Vbeta and 13 Jbeta primers. Sequenced by immunoSEQ multiplex PCR; TCRdb stores in-frame clones only, minus some. The table has 98,000 or so clones, 10% seen once; the top ten hold under 6%. The CDR3 has 13 amino acids. Trimming cost V 3 bases and J 5 bases, with 8 bases left between them. Germline V gives CDR1 SGHTA, CDR2 FQGNSA. Concerning this clone: Its antigen is currently unknown.

The sequencing input was PBMCs. This TCR derives from a middle-aged man in good health and CMV-seropositive. The chain employs TRBV7-2 and TRBJ2-1; D possibly corresponds to TRBD1 (6 bases). CDR3 coding DNA: TGTGCCAGCAGCTTCAACAGGGACAATGAGCAGTTCTTC. Protein sequence: CASSFNRDNEQFF.